Listed below are T cell receptor beta chains from one sample, sequenced in a study of blood T cell repertoires in COVID-19. Here immunoSEQ multiplex PCR was the method, and the copy in TCRdb shows in-frame clones only, minus some. The table lists over 35,000 clones, over 75% of them singletons, with approximately 8.9% in the top ten. The specimen was peripheral blood. The receptors shown here come from a human donor in a cohort sampled during active COVID-19. Each CDR3 is given with its conserved first and last residue. D genes are given only for firm matches. Clone size, where shown, is once, few, many, or a class for clones that have expanded.

TRBD1	TRBV4-2	few	TRBJ2-7	TGTGCCAGCAGCCAAGGTTGGCAGGGGGTCCACGAGCAGTACTTC	CASSQGWQGVHEQYF
TRBD1	TRBV3-1/TRBV3-2	.	TRBJ1-5	TGTGCCAGCGCGGGACAGCGCGAAAATCAGCCCCAGCATTTT	CASAGQRENQPQHF
.	TRBV2	.	TRBJ1-5	TGTGCCAGCAGTCAACCCCCTGAGGGTCAGCCCCAGCATTTT	CASSQPPEGQPQHF
.	TRBV30	.	TRBJ2-4	TGTGCCTGTCAGGGTTCGGACATTCAGTACTTC	CACQGSDIQYF
TRBD1	TRBV15	.	TRBJ2-7	TGTGCCACCAGCAGAGATTATAGGACAGGGGCCTCCTACGAGCAGTACTTC	CATSRDYRTGASYEQYF
.	TRBV5-4	once	TRBJ1-2	TGTGCCAGCAGCTTCGAACGGGGAGATGCGGGGGGCTACACCTTC	CASSFERGDAGGYTF
.	TRBV25-1	.	TRBJ2-2	TGTGCCAGCAGTAGACAGATGAACACCGGGGAGCTGTTTTTT	CASSRQMNTGELFF
TRBD1	TRBV6-5	once	TRBJ1-1	TGTGCCACCCGCCAGGGGGCGAATTTCTTGACTGAAGCTTTCTTT	CATRQGANFLTEAFF
TRBD2	TRBV18	.	TRBJ2-5	TGTGCCAGCTCACCAAATCAGCGGGGGAATTTAGAGACCCAGTACTTC	CASSPNQRGNLETQYF
TRBD1	TRBV5-4	.	TRBJ2-1	TGTGCCAGCAGCTTGGGTGGGACAGGGGGATACAATGAGCAGTTCTTC	CASSLGGTGGYNEQFF
.	TRBV3-1/TRBV3-2	.	TRBJ1-2	TGTGCCAGCAGCCAAGCAATATCAGGGGACGGCTACACCTTC	CASSQAISGDGYTF
.	TRBV2	.	TRBJ2-7	TGTGCCAGCAGTGAACAGGGGCTGGGCTACGAGCAGTACTTC	CASSEQGLGYEQYF
TRBD2	TRBV5-4	.	TRBJ2-2	TGTGCCAGCAGCCGGGGACTAGCGGGAGTGGCGGGAACCGGGGAGCTGTTTTTT	CASSRGLAGVAGTGELFF